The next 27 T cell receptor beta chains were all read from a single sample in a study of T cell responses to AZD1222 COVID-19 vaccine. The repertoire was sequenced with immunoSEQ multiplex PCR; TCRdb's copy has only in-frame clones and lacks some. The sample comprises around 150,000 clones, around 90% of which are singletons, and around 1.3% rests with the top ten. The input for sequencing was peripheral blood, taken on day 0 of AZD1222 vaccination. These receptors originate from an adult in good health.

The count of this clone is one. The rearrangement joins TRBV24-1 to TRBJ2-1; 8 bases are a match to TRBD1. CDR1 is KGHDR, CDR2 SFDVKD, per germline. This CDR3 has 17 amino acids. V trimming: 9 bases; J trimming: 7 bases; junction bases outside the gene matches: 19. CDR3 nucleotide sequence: TGTGCCACCGCTACGTCCCAGGGGGCGGGTTTGGTAAATGAGCAGTTCTTC. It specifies CATATSQGAGLVNEQFF.

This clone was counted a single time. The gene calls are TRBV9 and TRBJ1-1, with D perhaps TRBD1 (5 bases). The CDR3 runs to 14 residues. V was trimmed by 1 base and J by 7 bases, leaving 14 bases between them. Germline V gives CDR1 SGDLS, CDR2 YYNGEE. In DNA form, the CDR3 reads TGTGCCAGCAGCGTATCCGGGGGACGGAATGAAGCTTTCTTT. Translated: CASSVSGGRNEAFF.

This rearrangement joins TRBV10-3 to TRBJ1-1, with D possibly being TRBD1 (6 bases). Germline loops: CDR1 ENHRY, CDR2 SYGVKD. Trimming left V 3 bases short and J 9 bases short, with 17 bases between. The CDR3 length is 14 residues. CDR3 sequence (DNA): TGTGCCATCAGTGATCGGGGGGGGGCAGAGAAAGCTTTCTTT. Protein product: CAISDRGGAEKAFF.

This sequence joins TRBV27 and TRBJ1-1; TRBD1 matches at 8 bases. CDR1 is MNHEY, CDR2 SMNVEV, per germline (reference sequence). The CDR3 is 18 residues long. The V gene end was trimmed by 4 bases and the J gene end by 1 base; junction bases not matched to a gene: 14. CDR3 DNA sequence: TGTGCCAGCAGTTGGTCAGGTCTTCAGGGGGCCTGGAACACTGAAGCTTTCTTT. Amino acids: CASSWSGLQGAWNTEAFF.

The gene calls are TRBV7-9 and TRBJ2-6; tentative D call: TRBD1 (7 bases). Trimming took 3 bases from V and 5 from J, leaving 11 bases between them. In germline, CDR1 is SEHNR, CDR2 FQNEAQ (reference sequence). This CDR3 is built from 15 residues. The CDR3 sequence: CASSFQGGRANVLTF. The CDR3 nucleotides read TGTGCCAGCAGCTTTCAGGGGGGTAGGGCCAACGTCCTGACTTTC. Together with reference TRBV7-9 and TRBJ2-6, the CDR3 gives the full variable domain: DTGVSQNPRHKITKRGQNVTFRCDPISEHNRLYWYRQTLGQGPEFLTYFQNEAQLEKSRLLSDRFSAERPKGSFSTLEIQRTEQGDSAMYLCASSFQGGRANVLTFGAGSRLTVL.

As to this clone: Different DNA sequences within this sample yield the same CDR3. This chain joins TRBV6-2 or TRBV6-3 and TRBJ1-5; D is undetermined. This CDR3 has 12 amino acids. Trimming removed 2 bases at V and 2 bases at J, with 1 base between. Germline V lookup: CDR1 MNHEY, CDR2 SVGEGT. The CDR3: CASSYGNQPQHF. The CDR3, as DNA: TGTGCCAGCAGTTACGGCAATCAGCCCCAGCATTTT.

The CDR3 protein is CSVLGQYEQYF. CDR3 in DNA: TGCAGCGTCTTAGGGCAGTACGAGCAGTACTTC. The chain uses TRBV29-1 and TRBJ2-7; D unresolved. The germline CDR1 and CDR2 sequences are SQVTM and ANQGSEA. This CDR3 has 11 amino acids. Trimming cost V 6 bases and J 4 bases, with 10 bases left between them.

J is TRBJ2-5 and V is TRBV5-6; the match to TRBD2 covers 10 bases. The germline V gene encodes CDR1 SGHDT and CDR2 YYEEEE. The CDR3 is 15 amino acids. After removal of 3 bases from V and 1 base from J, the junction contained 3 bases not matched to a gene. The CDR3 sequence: CASSSLAGAQETQYF. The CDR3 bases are TGTGCCAGCAGCTCCCTAGCGGGAGCCCAAGAGACCCAGTACTTC.

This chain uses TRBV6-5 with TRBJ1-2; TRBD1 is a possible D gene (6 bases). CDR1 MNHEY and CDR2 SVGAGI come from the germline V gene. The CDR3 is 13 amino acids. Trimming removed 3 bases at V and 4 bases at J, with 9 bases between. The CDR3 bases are TGTGCCAGCAGTTATAGGGGGACCTATGGCTACACCTTC. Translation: CASSYRGTYGYTF.

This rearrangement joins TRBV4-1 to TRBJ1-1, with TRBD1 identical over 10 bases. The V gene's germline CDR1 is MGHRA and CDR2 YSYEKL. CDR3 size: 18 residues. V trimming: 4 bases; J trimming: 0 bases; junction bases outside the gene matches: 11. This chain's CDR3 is CASSPGQGGGRVNTEAFF. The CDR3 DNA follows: TGCGCCAGCAGCCCCGGACAGGGGGGAGGTCGGGTGAACACTGAAGCTTTCTTT.

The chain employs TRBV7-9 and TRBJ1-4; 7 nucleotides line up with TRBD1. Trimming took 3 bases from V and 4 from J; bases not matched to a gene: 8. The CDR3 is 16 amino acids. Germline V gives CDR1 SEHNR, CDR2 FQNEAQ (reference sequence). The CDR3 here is CASSFRYRGRNEKLFF. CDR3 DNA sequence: TGTGCCAGCAGCTTCCGATACAGGGGACGTAATGAAAAACTGTTTTTT.

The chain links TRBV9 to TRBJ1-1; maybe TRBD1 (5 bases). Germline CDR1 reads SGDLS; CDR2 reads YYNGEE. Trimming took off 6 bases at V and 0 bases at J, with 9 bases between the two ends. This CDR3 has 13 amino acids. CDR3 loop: CASTRQLNTEAFF. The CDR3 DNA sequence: TGTGCCAGCACCCGACAGCTGAACACTGAAGCTTTCTTT.

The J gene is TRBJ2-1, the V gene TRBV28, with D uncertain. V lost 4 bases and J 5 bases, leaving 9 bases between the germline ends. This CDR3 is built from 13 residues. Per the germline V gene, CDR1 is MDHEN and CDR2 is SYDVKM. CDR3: CASSSLWNNEQFF. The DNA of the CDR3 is TGTGCCAGCAGTTCACTTTGGAACAATGAGCAGTTCTTC.

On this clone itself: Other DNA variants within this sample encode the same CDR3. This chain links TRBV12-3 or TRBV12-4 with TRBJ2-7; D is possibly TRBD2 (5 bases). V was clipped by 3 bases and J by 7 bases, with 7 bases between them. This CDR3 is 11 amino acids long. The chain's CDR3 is CASSFGGEQYF. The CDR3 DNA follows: TGTGCCAGCAGTTTTGGAGGAGAGCAGTACTTC.

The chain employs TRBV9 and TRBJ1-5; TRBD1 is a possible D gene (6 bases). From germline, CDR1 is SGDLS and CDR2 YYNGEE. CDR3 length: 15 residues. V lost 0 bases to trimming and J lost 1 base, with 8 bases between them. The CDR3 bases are TGTGCCAGCAGCGTAGCAGGGGTAAGCAATCAGCCCCAGCATTTT. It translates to CASSVAGVSNQPQHF.

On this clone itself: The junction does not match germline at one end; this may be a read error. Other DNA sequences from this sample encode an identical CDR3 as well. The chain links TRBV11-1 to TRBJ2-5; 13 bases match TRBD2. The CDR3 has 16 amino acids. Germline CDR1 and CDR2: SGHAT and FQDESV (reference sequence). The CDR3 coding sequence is TGTGCCAGTAGCTTGGGGACTAGCGGGATTCAAGAGACCCAGTACTTC. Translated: CASSLGTSGIQETQYF.

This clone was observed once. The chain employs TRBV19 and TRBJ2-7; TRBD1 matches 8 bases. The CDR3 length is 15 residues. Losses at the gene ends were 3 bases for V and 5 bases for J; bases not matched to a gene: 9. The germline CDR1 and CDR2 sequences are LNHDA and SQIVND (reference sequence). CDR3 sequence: CASSMTRSGGHEQYF. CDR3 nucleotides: TGTGCCAGTAGTATGACCCGGTCAGGGGGCCACGAGCAGTACTTC.

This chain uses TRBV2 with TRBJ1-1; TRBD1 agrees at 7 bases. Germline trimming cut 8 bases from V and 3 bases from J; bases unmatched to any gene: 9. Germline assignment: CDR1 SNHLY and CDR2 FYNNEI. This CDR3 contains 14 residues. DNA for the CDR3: TGTGCCAGCGGTGGGACAGTAGCCGACACTGAAGCTTTCTTT. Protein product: CASGGTVADTEAFF.

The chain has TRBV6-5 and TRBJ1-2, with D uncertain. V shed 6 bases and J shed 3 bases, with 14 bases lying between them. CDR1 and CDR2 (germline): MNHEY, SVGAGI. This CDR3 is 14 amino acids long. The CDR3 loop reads CASRQDGIHYGYTF. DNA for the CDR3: TGTGCCAGCAGACAAGACGGCATCCACTATGGCTACACCTTC.

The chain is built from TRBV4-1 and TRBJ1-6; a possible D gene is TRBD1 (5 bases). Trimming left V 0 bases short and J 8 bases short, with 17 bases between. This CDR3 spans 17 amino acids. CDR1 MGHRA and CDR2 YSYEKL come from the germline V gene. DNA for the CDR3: TGCGCCAGCAGCCAAGACGCCGGGACCATCATTTATTCACCCCTCCACTTT. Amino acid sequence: CASSQDAGTIIYSPLHF.

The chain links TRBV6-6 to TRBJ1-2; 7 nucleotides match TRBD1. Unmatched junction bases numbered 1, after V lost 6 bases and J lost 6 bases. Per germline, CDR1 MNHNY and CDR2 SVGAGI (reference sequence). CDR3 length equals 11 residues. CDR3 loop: CASSTGDGYTF. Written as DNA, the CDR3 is TGTGCCAGCAGCACAGGGGATGGCTACACCTTC.

CDR3 in amino acids: CASRPDVRESYTF. CDR3 bases: TGTGCCAGCAGACCCGACGTCAGGGAGAGCTACACCTTC. The chain couples TRBV6-5 to TRBJ1-2; D might be TRBD1 (5 bases). Germline V gives CDR1 MNHEY, CDR2 SVGAGI. This CDR3 has 13 amino acids. V was trimmed by 6 bases and J by 9 bases, leaving 17 bases between them.

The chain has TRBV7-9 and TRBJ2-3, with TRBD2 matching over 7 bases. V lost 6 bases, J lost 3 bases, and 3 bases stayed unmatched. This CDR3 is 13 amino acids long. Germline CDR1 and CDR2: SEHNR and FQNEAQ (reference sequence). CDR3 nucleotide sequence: TGTGCCAGCAGAGATAGCGGGACAGATACGCAGTATTTT. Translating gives CASRDSGTDTQYF.

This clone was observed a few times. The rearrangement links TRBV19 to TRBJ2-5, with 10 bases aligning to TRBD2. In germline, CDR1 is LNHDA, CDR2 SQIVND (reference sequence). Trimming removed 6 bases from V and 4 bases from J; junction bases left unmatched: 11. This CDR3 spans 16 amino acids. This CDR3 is CASSWGTSVSVETQYF. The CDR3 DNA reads TGTGCCAGTAGCTGGGGGACTAGCGTTAGCGTAGAGACCCAGTACTTC.

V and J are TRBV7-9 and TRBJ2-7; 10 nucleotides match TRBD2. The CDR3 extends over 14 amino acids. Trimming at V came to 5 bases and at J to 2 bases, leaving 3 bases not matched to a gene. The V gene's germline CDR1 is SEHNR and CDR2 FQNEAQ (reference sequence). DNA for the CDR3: TGTGCCAGCAGCGGAGCGGGAGGGCCCTACGAGCAGTACTTC. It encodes CASSGAGGPYEQYF.

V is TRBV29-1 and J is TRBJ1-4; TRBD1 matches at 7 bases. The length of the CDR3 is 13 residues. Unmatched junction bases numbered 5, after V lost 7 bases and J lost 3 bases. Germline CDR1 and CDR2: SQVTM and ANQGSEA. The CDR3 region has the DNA TGCAGCGCCAAGGACAGGCCTAATGAAAAACTGTTTTTT. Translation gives CSAKDRPNEKLFF.

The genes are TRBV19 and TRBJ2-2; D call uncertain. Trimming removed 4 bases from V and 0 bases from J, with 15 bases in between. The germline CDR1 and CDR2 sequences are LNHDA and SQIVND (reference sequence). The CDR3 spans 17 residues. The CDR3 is CASSRRDHKPNTGELFF. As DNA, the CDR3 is TGTGCCAGTAGTAGACGTGATCACAAACCGAACACCGGGGAGCTGTTTTTT.